The clone carrying this T cell receptor (beta chain) appeared a few times. TCRdb re-derived calls from the RT-PCR reads in MiXCR, one entry per CDR3 protein. The sample records 500,000 to 550,000 distinct CDR3 sequences, roughly a quarter being singletons. The data were obtained in a study of response to subunit inactivated influenza vaccine. Trimming took off 5 bases at V and 4 bases at J, with 11 bases between the two ends. Germline V gene sequence: CDR1 SNHLY, CDR2 FYNNEI. The CDR3 runs to 13 residues. These records were also assigned to another study, of T cells expressing NK-cell markers. That study adds: A 5'RACE template switching approach incorporating UMIs was used to make TCR beta cDNA. Sorted CD3+CD56+NKG2C+, CD3+CD56+NKG2C- and CD3+CD56-NKG2C+ T cells provided the TCR beta repertoires. Four of the donors also had these clonotypes leading their CD3+CD56-NKG2C+ fraction. Clarity on HCMV specificity was lacking for the expanded NKG2C+ T cell clones.

The sample here was CD4+ T cells sorted from PBMCs, taken 12 days after vaccination. This TCR was sampled from a man aged 50-59 years who received an inactivated influenza vaccine. The rearrangement links TRBV2 to TRBJ2-5; no reliable D call. CDR3 residues: CASSTPEGETQYF. The CDR3 bases are TGTGCCAGCAGTACTCCGGAAGGAGAGACCCAGTACTTC.